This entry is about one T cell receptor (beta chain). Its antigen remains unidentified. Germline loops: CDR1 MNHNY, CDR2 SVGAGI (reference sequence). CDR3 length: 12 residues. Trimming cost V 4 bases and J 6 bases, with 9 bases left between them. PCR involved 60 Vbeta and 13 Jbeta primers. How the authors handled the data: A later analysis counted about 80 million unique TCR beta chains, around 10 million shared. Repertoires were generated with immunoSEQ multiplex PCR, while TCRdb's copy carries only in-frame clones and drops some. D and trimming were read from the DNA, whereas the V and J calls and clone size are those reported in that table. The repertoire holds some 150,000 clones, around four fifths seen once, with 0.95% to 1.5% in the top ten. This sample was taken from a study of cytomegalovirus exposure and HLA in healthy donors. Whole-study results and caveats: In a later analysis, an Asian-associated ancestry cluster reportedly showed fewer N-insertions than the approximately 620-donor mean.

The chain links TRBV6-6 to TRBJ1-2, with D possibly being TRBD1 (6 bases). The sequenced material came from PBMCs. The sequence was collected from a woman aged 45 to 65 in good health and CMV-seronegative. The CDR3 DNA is TGTGCCAGCAGTTTCGGACAGAATGGCTACACCTTC. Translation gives CASSFGQNGYTF.